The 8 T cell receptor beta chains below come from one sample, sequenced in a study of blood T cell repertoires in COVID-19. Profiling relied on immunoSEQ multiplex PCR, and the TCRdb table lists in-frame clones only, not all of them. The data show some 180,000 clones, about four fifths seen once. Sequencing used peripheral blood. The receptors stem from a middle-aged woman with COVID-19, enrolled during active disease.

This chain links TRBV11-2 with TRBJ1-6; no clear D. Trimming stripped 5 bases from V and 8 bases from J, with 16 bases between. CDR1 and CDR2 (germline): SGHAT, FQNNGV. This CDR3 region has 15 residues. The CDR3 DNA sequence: TGTGCCAGCAGCCTGAGGGCCAGCCGTTATTCACCCCTCCACTTT. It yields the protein CASSLRASRYSPLHF.

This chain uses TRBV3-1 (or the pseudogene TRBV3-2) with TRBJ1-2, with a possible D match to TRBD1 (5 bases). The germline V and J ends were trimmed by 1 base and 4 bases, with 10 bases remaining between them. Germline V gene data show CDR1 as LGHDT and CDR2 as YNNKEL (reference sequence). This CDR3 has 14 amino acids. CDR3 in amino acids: CASSQGRVGYGYTF. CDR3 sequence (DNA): TGTGCCAGCAGCCAAGGCAGGGTCGGCTATGGCTACACCTTC.

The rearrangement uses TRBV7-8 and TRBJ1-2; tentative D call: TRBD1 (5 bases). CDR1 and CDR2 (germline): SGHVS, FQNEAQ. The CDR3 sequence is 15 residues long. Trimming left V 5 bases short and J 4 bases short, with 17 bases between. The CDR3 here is CASSKSRDPGYGYTF. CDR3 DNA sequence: TGTGCCAGCAGCAAAAGCAGGGATCCGGGCTATGGCTACACCTTC.

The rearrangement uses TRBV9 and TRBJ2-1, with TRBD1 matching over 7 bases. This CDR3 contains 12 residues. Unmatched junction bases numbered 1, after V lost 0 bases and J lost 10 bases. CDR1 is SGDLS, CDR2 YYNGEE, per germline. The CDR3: CASSVVRGEQFF. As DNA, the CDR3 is TGTGCCAGCAGCGTAGTCAGGGGGGAGCAGTTCTTC.

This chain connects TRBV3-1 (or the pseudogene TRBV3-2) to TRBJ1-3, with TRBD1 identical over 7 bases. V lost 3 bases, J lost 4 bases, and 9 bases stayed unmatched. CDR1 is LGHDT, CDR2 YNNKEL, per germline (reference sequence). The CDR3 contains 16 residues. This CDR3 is CASSHPPGQYGNTIYF. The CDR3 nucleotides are TGTGCCAGCAGCCACCCCCCGGGACAGTACGGAAACACCATATATTTT.

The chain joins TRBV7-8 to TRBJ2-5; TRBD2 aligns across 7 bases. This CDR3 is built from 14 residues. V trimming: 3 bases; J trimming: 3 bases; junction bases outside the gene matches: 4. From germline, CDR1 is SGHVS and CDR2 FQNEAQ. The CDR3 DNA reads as TGTGCCAGCAGCTTGACCGGGACTAAAGAGACCCAGTACTTC. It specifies CASSLTGTKETQYF.

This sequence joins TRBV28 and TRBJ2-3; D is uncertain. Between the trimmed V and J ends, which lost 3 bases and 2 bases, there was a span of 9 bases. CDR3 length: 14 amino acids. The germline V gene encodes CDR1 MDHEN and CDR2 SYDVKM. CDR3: CASSFPPLTDTQYF. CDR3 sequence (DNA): TGTGCCAGCAGTTTTCCCCCCCTCACAGATACGCAGTATTTT.

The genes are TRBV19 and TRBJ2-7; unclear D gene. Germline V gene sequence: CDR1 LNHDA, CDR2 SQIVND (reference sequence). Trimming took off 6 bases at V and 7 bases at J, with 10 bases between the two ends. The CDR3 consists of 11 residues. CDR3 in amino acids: CASRHRGEQYF. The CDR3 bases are TGTGCCAGTAGGCACCGAGGAGAGCAGTACTTC. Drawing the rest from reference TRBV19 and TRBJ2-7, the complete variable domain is DGGITQSPKYLFRKEGQNVTLSCEQNLNHDAMYWYRQDPGQGLRLIYYSQIVNDFQKGDIAEGYSVSREKKESFPLTVTSAQKNPTAFYLCASRHRGEQYFGPGTRLTVT.